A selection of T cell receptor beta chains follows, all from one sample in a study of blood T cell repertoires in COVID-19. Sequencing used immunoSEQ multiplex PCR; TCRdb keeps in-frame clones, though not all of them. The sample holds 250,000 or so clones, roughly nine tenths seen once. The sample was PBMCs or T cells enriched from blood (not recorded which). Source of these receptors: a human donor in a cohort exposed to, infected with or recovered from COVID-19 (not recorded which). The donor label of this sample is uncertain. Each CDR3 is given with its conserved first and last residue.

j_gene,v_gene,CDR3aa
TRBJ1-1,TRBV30,CAWSVWGVGQGGTEAFF
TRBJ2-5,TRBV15,CATSTGNGGQETQYF
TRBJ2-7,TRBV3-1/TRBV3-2,CASSTGTGYEQYF
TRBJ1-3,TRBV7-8,CASSLGRGLPSGNTIYF
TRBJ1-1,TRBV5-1,CASSLGSGGATEAFF
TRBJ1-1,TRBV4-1,CASVEEMGAEAFF
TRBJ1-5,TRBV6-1,CASSEAVPSSQVTRLYQPQHF
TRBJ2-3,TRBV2,CASSAPTGTDTQYF
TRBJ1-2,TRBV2,CASRLTVAFNYGYTF
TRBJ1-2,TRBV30,CAWSAGSYGYTF
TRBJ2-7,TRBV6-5,CASSYEASSYEQYF
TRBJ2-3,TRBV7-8,CASSLLLGAGQSGTDTQYF
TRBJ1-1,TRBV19,CASTGQTEAFF
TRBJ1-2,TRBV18,CASSLGTGDGYTF
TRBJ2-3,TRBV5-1,CATTLQGADTQYF
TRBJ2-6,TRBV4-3,CASSFTAGANVLTF
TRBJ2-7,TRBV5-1,CASSLGQGVHYEQYF
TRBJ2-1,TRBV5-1,CASSLLAGLDVDEQFF
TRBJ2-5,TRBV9,CASSVDPPEAGGTQYF
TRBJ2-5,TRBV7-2,CASSLQFLAKETQYF
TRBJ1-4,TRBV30,CAWSSDRSSTNEKLFF
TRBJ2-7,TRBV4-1,CASSPGQGPTYEQYF
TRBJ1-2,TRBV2,CASSELPGVYYVAVVGYTF
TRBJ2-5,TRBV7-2,CASRASGGAAPRQETQYF
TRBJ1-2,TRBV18,CASSHRDREAYGYTF
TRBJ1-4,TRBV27,CASSLSAGGELFF
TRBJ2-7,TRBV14,CASSPAGSGAYEQYF
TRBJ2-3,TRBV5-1,CASSDGTTDTQYF
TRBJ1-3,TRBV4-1,CASSQVGDRTIYF
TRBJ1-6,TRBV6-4,CASSPTGTGNSPLHF
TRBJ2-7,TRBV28,CASSHGLAVAYEQYF
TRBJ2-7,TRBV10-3,CAISDPTSRAYEQYF
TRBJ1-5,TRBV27,CASSMDREQPQHF
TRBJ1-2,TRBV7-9,CASSLPVEGGYTF
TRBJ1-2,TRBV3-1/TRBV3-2,CASSQVPGGYGYTF
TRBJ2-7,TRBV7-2,CASSDRQEKFSYEQYF
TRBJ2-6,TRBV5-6,CASSWGTATRLAGANVLTF
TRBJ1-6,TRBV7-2,CASSGREGSYNSPLHF
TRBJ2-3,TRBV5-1,CASSLAGNSPTDTQYF